Below, one TCR beta chain is given with its context. The data were produced by immunoSEQ multiplex PCR, yet TCRdb's version contains in-frame clones alone and is incomplete. This table has about 190,000 clones, around 87% appearing once. The data were obtained in a study of blood T cell repertoires in COVID-19. Turning to the study itself: Spain, Italy and the United States supplied samples that represented acute and convalescent COVID-19.

The V gene end was trimmed by 0 bases and the J gene end by 4 bases; junction bases not matched to a gene: 1. From germline, CDR1 is LNHNV and CDR2 YYDKDF (reference sequence). The CDR3 covers 14 residues. Sequences were obtained from peripheral blood. This rearrangement joins TRBV15 to TRBJ2-7; 9 nucleotides align to TRBD1. The receptor's source is a middle-aged man with active or convalescent COVID-19. CDR3 bases: TGTGCCACCAGCAGAGAAGGGACAGGGTACGAGCAGTACTTC. It encodes CATSREGTGYEQYF.